The 32 T cell receptor beta chains below come from one sample, sequenced in a study of OX40 agonist ivuxolimab in advanced cancers. Data came from immunoSEQ multiplex PCR; TCRdb stores just in-frame clones and leaves some out. This sample carries roughly 30,000 clones, 85% to 95% of them seen once, and the ten largest clones take roughly 9.4%. Material: CD4+ or CD8+ T cells sorted from blood, obtained in a trial of the OX40 agonist ivuxolimab. These receptors were collected from an adult with an advanced solid tumor such as melanoma, head and neck, liver or kidney cancer.

The chain combines TRBV29-1 with TRBJ1-1; possibly TRBD1 for D (5 bases). CDR1 and CDR2 (germline): SQVTM, ANQGSEA. Trimming stripped 7 bases from V and 0 bases from J, with 12 bases between. This CDR3 region has 13 residues. Written as DNA, the CDR3 is TGCAGCGCCGAGGGGCCTGTGAACACTGAAGCTTTCTTT. Encoded protein: CSAEGPVNTEAFF.

The chain recombines TRBV7-3 with TRBJ2-6; 7 bases map to TRBD1. The ends lost 3 bases at V and 2 bases at J; junction bases unmatched: 1. The length of the CDR3 is 15 residues. Per the germline V gene, CDR1 is SGHTA and CDR2 is FQGTGA. The CDR3 region has the DNA TGTGCCAGCAGCTTCCAGGGGGCTGGGGCCAACGTCCTGACTTTC. It is translated as CASSFQGAGANVLTF.

The chain couples TRBV7-9 to TRBJ2-7; 9 nucleotides agree with TRBD1. CDR3 length: 16 residues. Germline CDR1 reads SEHNR; CDR2 reads FQNEAQ (reference sequence). V gave up 5 bases and J gave up 9 bases; unmatched junction bases: 17. The CDR3 loop reads CASSSPQGAQPPGQYF. The DNA of the CDR3 is TGTGCCAGCAGCAGTCCACAGGGGGCGCAACCTCCGGGGCAGTACTTC. The full variable domain, in which reference TRBV7-9 and TRBJ2-7 provide the parts outside the CDR3, is DTGVSQNPRHKITKRGQNVTFRCDPISEHNRLYWYRQTLGQGPEFLTYFQNEAQLEKSRLLSDRFSAERPKGSFSTLEIQRTEQGDSAMYLCASSSPQGAQPPGQYFGPGTRLTVT.

V and J are TRBV9 and TRBJ2-3, with 9 bases matching TRBD1. CDR3 length: 17 residues. Germline lookup yields CDR1 SGDLS and CDR2 YYNGEE. With 0 bases clipped from V and 2 bases from J, the junction kept 7 bases outside the gene matches. The CDR3: CASSVDWDRDDTDTQYF. CDR3 sequence (DNA): TGTGCCAGCAGCGTAGATTGGGACAGGGACGACACAGATACGCAGTATTTT.

This clone appeared a single time. CDR3: CASSMGLAGARDTQYF. CDR3 DNA sequence: TGTGCCAGCAGCATGGGACTAGCGGGAGCTAGGGATACGCAGTATTTT. The chain combines TRBV7-3 with TRBJ2-3; 14 positions agree with TRBD2. This CDR3 is 16 amino acids long. The V gene end was trimmed by 5 bases and the J gene end by 6 bases; junction bases not matched to a gene: 7. Germline V gene lookup returns CDR1 SGHTA and CDR2 FQGTGA.

The rearrangement uses TRBV14 and TRBJ1-2; 9 nucleotides line up with TRBD1. Germline loops: CDR1 SGHDN, CDR2 FVKESK. This CDR3 spans 15 amino acids. V lost 3 bases to trimming and J lost 5 bases; unmatched junction nucleotides: 7. CDR3 DNA: TGTGCCAGCAGCCAGACAGGGGGGCTTCGGTATGGCTACACCTTC. Its translation: CASSQTGGLRYGYTF. Variable domain in full (rest from reference TRBV14 and TRBJ1-2): EAGVTQFPSHSVIEKGQTVTLRCDPISGHDNLYWYRRVMGKEIKFLLHFVKESKQDESGMPNNRFLAERTGGTYSTLKVQPAELEDSGVYFCASSQTGGLRYGYTFGSGTRLTVV.

V and J are TRBV9 and TRBJ2-3, with D hard to call. This CDR3 region has 14 residues. CDR1 and CDR2 (germline): SGDLS, YYNGEE. V gave up 0 bases and J gave up 7 bases, with 12 bases separating them. CDR3 amino acids: CASSVAPGYNTQYF. The CDR3 DNA follows: TGTGCCAGCAGCGTAGCCCCGGGTTATAATACGCAGTATTTT.

The chain has TRBV6-1 and TRBJ1-2, with 11 bases matching TRBD1. Germline assignment: CDR1 MNHNS and CDR2 SASEGT. This CDR3 contains 15 residues. V shed 6 bases, J shed 2 bases, and the junction held 5 bases outside the gene matches. This chain's CDR3 is CASRLDRGPNYGYTF. DNA for the CDR3: TGTGCCAGCAGACTGGACAGGGGGCCCAACTATGGCTACACCTTC.

The chain combines TRBV19 with TRBJ2-7; D possibly matches TRBD1 or TRBD2 (5 bases each). The V end lost 7 bases, the J end lost 0 bases, and 13 bases lay between the germline ends. The CDR3 consists of 14 residues. Germline V gene sequence: CDR1 LNHDA, CDR2 SQIVND (reference sequence). The CDR3 region is CASTPGGDSYEQYF. The CDR3 bases are TGTGCCAGTACCCCTGGGGGAGACTCCTACGAGCAGTACTTC.

The rearrangement joins TRBV29-1 to TRBJ2-2; D not resolved. Germline V lookup: CDR1 SQVTM, CDR2 ANQGSEA. The CDR3 runs 13 residues. Trimming left V 3 bases short and J 2 bases short, with 7 bases between. The CDR3 coding sequence is TGCAGCGTTGAGGGCAGTAACACCGGGGAGCTGTTTTTT. This translates into CSVEGSNTGELFF.

This clone occurred a few times. J is TRBJ2-2 and V is TRBV19, with D possibly being TRBD1 or TRBD2 (5 bases each). V lost 2 bases and J 6 bases, leaving 7 bases between the germline ends. Germline assignment: CDR1 LNHDA and CDR2 SQIVND (reference sequence). This CDR3 spans 13 amino acids. The CDR3 loop is CASSIRGPGELFF. In nucleotides, the CDR3 is TGTGCCAGTAGTATACGGGGCCCCGGGGAGCTGTTTTTT.

The chain combines TRBV27 with TRBJ1-1, with D perhaps matching TRBD1 (5 bases). Deletions cut 8 bases from V and 6 bases from J, with 10 bases between. The CDR3 totals 11 residues. CDR1 and CDR2 (germline): MNHEY, SMNVEV (reference sequence). CDR3 protein: CASGRAAEAFF. Here the CDR3 DNA reads TGTGCCAGCGGCAGGGCGGCTGAAGCTTTCTTT.

V usage is TRBV2 and J usage is TRBJ1-2; D might be TRBD1 (5 bases). V shed 7 bases and J shed 5 bases, with 17 bases lying between them. Germline V gives CDR1 SNHLY, CDR2 FYNNEI. This CDR3 has 14 residues. DNA for the CDR3: TGTGCCAGCACCGCCAGGGACGGACCTTATGGCTACACCTTC. Translated: CASTARDGPYGYTF.

With regard to this clone: Other DNA variants within this sample encode the same CDR3. The chain uses TRBV30 and TRBJ1-2, with D maybe TRBD1 (6 bases). Germline CDR1 is GTSNPN and CDR2 is SVGIG (reference sequence). The V and J ends lost 0 bases and 4 bases respectively, with 9 bases between them. The CDR3 is made up of 13 amino acids. The CDR3 is CAWSVLGGYGYTF. CDR3 in DNA: TGTGCCTGGAGTGTACTAGGGGGCTATGGCTACACCTTC.

In this sample, this clone turned up once. This chain links TRBV19 with TRBJ1-1; the match to TRBD1 covers 7 bases. The CDR3 consists of 14 residues. CDR1 LNHDA and CDR2 SQIVND come from the germline V gene (reference sequence). The V segment lost 5 bases and the J segment 6 bases; nucleotides outside the gene matches: 9. The CDR3, as DNA: TGTGCCAGTAGTGTTACAGGGGTTAGCGCTGAAGCTTTCTTT. Residues: CASSVTGVSAEAFF.

The chain carries TRBV18 and TRBJ2-1; perhaps TRBD2 as D (7 bases). Germline CDR1 reads KGHSH; CDR2 reads LQKENI. This CDR3 comprises 16 residues. V was trimmed by 2 bases and J by 0 bases, leaving 11 bases between them. The CDR3 protein is CASSPAGASSYNEQFF. In nucleotides, the CDR3 is TGTGCCAGCTCACCAGCGGGGGCCAGCTCCTACAATGAGCAGTTCTTC.

For the CDR3, the DNA is TGTGCCAGCTACCCACAGGGGTCAATATTGAACACTGAAGCTTTCTTT. Translation gives CASYPQGSILNTEAFF. The chain uses TRBV18 and TRBJ1-1, with 7 bases lining up with TRBD1. This CDR3 has 16 residues. J was trimmed by 0 bases and V by 7 bases; bases with no gene match: 11. Germline V gives CDR1 KGHSH, CDR2 LQKENI. The full variable domain, rest sourced from reference TRBV18 and TRBJ1-1, is NAGVMQNPRHLVRRRGQEARLRCSPMKGHSHVYWYRQLPEEGLKFMVYLQKENIIDESGMPKERFSAEFPKEGPSILRIQQVVRGDSAAYFCASYPQGSILNTEAFFGQGTRLTVV.

The chain joins TRBV5-6 to TRBJ1-1; a weak D match, TRBD1 (5 bases). From germline, CDR1 is SGHDT and CDR2 YYEEEE. This CDR3 region has 14 residues. V gave up 5 bases and J gave up 1 base, with 12 bases separating them. This CDR3 is CASSYGTGNTEAFF. The DNA for the CDR3 is TGTGCCAGCAGTTACGGGACCGGGAACACTGAAGCTTTCTTT.

This chain uses TRBV27 with TRBJ2-6; D uncertain. There are 15 residues in the CDR3. Germline loops: CDR1 MNHEY, CDR2 SMNVEV (reference sequence). Trimming removed 6 bases from V and 0 bases from J, with 9 bases in between. The CDR3 loop is CASSVRGSGANVLTF. The CDR3 nucleotides are TGTGCCAGCAGCGTCAGAGGCTCTGGGGCCAACGTCCTGACTTTC. The full variable domain, with the rest looked up from reference TRBV27 and TRBJ2-6, is EAQVTQNPRYLITVTGKKLTVTCSQNMNHEYMSWYRQDPGLGLRQIYYSMNVEVTDKGDVPEGYKVSRKEKRNFPLILESPSPNQTSLYFCASSVRGSGANVLTFGAGSRLTVL.

V and J are TRBV19 and TRBJ2-2; D is perhaps TRBD2 (6 bases). Germline CDR1 LNHDA, CDR2 SQIVND (reference sequence). The V end was cut by 3 bases, the J end by 5 bases, with 13 bases between. CDR3 length equals 15 residues. The CDR3 coding sequence is TGTGCCAGTAGTATCGGGCTACGGGGGACCGGGGAGCTGTTTTTT. This sequence encodes CASSIGLRGTGELFF.

The V gene is TRBV4-1, the J gene TRBJ2-7, with D unclear. Trimming took 5 bases from V and 1 from J, leaving 9 bases between them. The CDR3 is made up of 13 amino acids. From germline, CDR1 is MGHRA and CDR2 YSYEKL. This CDR3 reads CASSGTDSYEQYF. CDR3 DNA sequence: TGCGCCAGCAGCGGTACTGATTCCTACGAGCAGTACTTC.

V is TRBV4-2 and J is TRBJ2-3, with no clear D. Germline CDR1 and CDR2: LGHNA and YNFKEQ. The CDR3 runs 15 residues. V was clipped by 3 bases and J by 0 bases, with 10 bases between them. CDR3 DNA: TGTGCCAGCAGCCAGAACGGACGAAGCACAGATACGCAGTATTTT. Its translation is CASSQNGRSTDTQYF.

V is TRBV29-1 and J is TRBJ1-2, with D hard to call. Per germline, CDR1 SQVTM and CDR2 ANQGSEA. With 2 bases removed from V and 3 bases from J, the gap between germline ends came to 16 bases. CDR3 length: 15 amino acids. The CDR3 loop reads CSVETYSTGDYGYTF. The CDR3 DNA sequence: TGCAGCGTTGAAACTTACTCAACTGGGGACTATGGCTACACCTTC. The full variable domain, in which reference TRBV29-1 and TRBJ1-2 provide the parts outside the CDR3, is SAVISQKPSRDICQRGTSLTIQCQVDSQVTMMFWYRQQPGQSLTLIATANQGSEATYESGFVIDKFPISRPNLTFSTLTVSNMSPEDSSIYLCSVETYSTGDYGYTFGSGTRLTVV.

This clone was observed once. CDR3 amino acids: CASSSHPGNPYEQYF. CDR3 bases: TGTGCCAGCAGCTCACACCCGGGGAATCCATACGAGCAGTACTTC. V is TRBV11-2 and J is TRBJ2-7; tentative D call: TRBD2 (5 bases). CDR1 and CDR2 (germline): SGHAT, FQNNGV. This CDR3 comprises 15 residues. Trimming removed 4 bases from V and 4 bases from J, with 17 bases in between.

The genes are TRBV5-4 and TRBJ1-1; D remains unclear. The CDR3 length is 15 residues. Germline lookup yields CDR1 SGHNT and CDR2 YYREEE (reference sequence). The V and J ends lost 0 bases and 0 bases respectively, with 9 bases between them. In DNA form, the CDR3 reads TGTGCCAGCAGCTTGGAGTTTGGGGTGAACACTGAAGCTTTCTTT. It yields the protein CASSLEFGVNTEAFF.

This clone was detected once. The rearrangement links TRBV6-6 to TRBJ1-1, with D unresolved. V was pared by 1 base and J by 6 bases, with 6 bases between. The V gene's germline CDR1 is MNHNY and CDR2 SVGAGI (reference sequence). The CDR3 loop spans 12 amino acids. CDR3 residues: CASSYWGSEAFF. The CDR3 DNA follows: TGTGCCAGCAGTTACTGGGGTTCTGAAGCTTTCTTT.

The genes are TRBV2 and TRBJ2-7; D is perhaps TRBD1 (5 bases). The germline V gene encodes CDR1 SNHLY and CDR2 FYNNEI. This CDR3 spans 17 amino acids. V lost 5 bases and J lost 2, with 22 bases in between. The CDR3: CASSSESYWTITYEQYF. The CDR3 DNA reads as TGTGCCAGCAGTAGTGAATCCTATTGGACAATTACCTACGAGCAGTACTTC.

The V and J genes are TRBV6-1 and TRBJ2-7; 12 bases fit TRBD1. Germline V gives CDR1 MNHNS, CDR2 SASEGT. V gave up 6 bases and J gave up 4 bases; unmatched junction bases: 4. This CDR3 region has 14 residues. In DNA, the CDR3 is TGTGCCAGCAGGGGGACAGGGGGCGCGTACGAGCAGTACTTC. Its translation is CASRGTGGAYEQYF.

V gene TRBV4-1 combines with J gene TRBJ2-7; D perhaps matches TRBD2 (6 bases). From germline, CDR1 is MGHRA and CDR2 YSYEKL. With 4 bases removed from V and 5 bases from J, the gap between germline ends came to 12 bases. CDR3 size: 13 residues. The DNA of the CDR3 is TGCGCCAGCAGCCGAGGAGGGGCCGACGAGCAGTACTTC. It codes for CASSRGGADEQYF.

The J gene is TRBJ1-2, the V gene TRBV4-1; possible D gene TRBD1, 6 bases. Trimming removed 0 bases from V and 5 bases from J, with 10 bases in between. The CDR3 length is 14 residues. From germline, CDR1 is MGHRA and CDR2 YSYEKL. The CDR3 spells CASSQEWGRYGYTF. The DNA for the CDR3 is TGCGCCAGCAGCCAAGAGTGGGGGCGATATGGCTACACCTTC.

V usage is TRBV6-5 and J usage is TRBJ1-1; 7 bases are a match to TRBD1. The germline CDR1 and CDR2 sequences are MNHEY and SVGAGI. With V trimmed by 9 bases and J by 5 bases, 6 bases remained unmatched. This CDR3 spans 12 amino acids. Here the CDR3 DNA reads TGTGCCAGTCAGGGGGTTGCGACTGAAGCTTTCTTT. This codes for CASQGVATEAFF.

The chain combines TRBV6-5 with TRBJ1-3; 7 nucleotides align to TRBD1. The CDR3 contains 15 residues. V lost 5 bases and J lost 0; bases outside the gene matches: 4. CDR1 is MNHEY and CDR2 is SVGAGI in the germline V gene. CDR3 residues: CASSHRGLSGNTIYF. The CDR3 DNA reads as TGTGCCAGCAGTCACAGGGGTCTCTCTGGAAACACCATATATTTT.